The 32 T cell receptor beta chains presented below share a single source sample, sequenced in a study of OX40 agonist ivuxolimab in advanced cancers. Only in-frame clones appear in the TCRdb table, and some are missing; sequencing was by immunoSEQ multiplex PCR. The sample has 65,000 to 95,000 clones, 85% to 95% seen once. This specimen was CD4+ or CD8+ T cells sorted from blood, taken in a trial of the OX40 agonist ivuxolimab. These receptors came from an adult with an advanced solid tumor such as melanoma, head and neck, liver or kidney cancer.

The rearrangement links TRBV5-4 to TRBJ2-5; 12 bases align to TRBD1. CDR1 and CDR2 (germline): SGHNT, YYREEE (reference sequence). The CDR3 sequence is 15 residues long. The trim removed 0 bases at V and 5 bases at J, leaving 2 bases unmatched. CDR3 region: CASSLGGQGAETQYF. CDR3 sequence (DNA): TGTGCCAGCAGCTTGGGGGGACAGGGGGCGGAGACCCAGTACTTC.

The rearrangement uses TRBV5-6 and TRBJ1-3; a possible D gene is TRBD1 (6 bases). From germline, CDR1 is SGHDT and CDR2 YYEEEE. V lost 5 bases and J lost 0, with 12 bases in between. The CDR3 has 15 residues. The CDR3 reads CASSPTGFSGNTIYF. CDR3 nucleotides: TGTGCCAGCAGTCCTACAGGGTTCTCTGGAAACACCATATATTTT.

The chain joins TRBV16 to TRBJ2-7; D might be TRBD1 (5 bases). The CDR3 runs 13 residues. CDR1 KGHSY and CDR2 FQNENV come from the germline V gene. Deletions cut 1 base from V and 5 bases from J, with 9 bases between. CDR3 sequence reads: CASSQYRIHEQYF. The CDR3 DNA reads TGTGCCAGCAGCCAATACAGGATCCACGAGCAGTACTTC.

This clone appeared a single time. This sequence joins TRBV5-6 and TRBJ2-7; no firm D call. In germline, CDR1 is SGHDT, CDR2 YYEEEE. Trimming cost V 0 bases and J 2 bases, with 6 bases left between them. The CDR3 sequence is 13 residues long. The CDR3 bases are TGTGCCAGCAGCTTGGGGACGACCTACGAGCAGTACTTC. Protein sequence: CASSLGTTYEQYF.

The V gene is TRBV7-3, the J gene TRBJ2-3; 14 bases are a match to TRBD2. Germline values: CDR1 SGHTA, CDR2 FQGTGA. The CDR3 contains 17 residues. Trimming at V came to 5 bases and at J to 5 bases, leaving 9 bases not matched to a gene. As DNA, the CDR3 is TGTGCCAGCAGCCACCGAGTCGGACTAGCGGGGGGAGATACGCAGTATTTT. Amino acid sequence: CASSHRVGLAGGDTQYF.

This clone occurred once. The rearrangement uses TRBV19 and TRBJ1-5; D is unclear. The CDR3 has 13 residues. Trimming took 9 bases from V and 5 from J, leaving 14 bases between them. Germline V gives CDR1 LNHDA, CDR2 SQIVND (reference sequence). CDR3 sequence (DNA): TGTGCCAGCAACCATCGGGGAGATCAGCCCCAGCATTTT. Translated, it gives CASNHRGDQPQHF.

The gene calls are TRBV4-1 and TRBJ1-1; 11 bases map to TRBD1. V was clipped by 4 bases and J by 7 bases; unmatched bases: 5. The germline V gene has CDR1 MGHRA and CDR2 YSYEKL. CDR3 length: 14 residues. The CDR3 region has the DNA TGCGCCAGCAGCCCCGGACAGGGGGCCGTTGAAGCTTTCTTT. Translated, it gives CASSPGQGAVEAFF.

V usage is TRBV6-4 and J usage is TRBJ2-1; D is unresolved. The CDR3 is 17 amino acids. V was pared by 0 bases and J by 0 bases, with 12 bases between. Germline CDR1 and CDR2: MRHNA and SNTAGT. CDR3 bases: TGTGCCAGCAGTGACTCTTTGAGGCTTAGCTCCTACAATGAGCAGTTCTTC. It encodes CASSDSLRLSSYNEQFF.

The chain carries TRBV5-6 and TRBJ2-7; perhaps TRBD2 as D (5 bases). V shed 4 bases and J shed 1 base, with 21 bases lying between them. The CDR3 totals 17 residues. Looked up from germline, CDR1 is SGHDT and CDR2 is YYEEEE. CDR3 loop: CASSPIITEGLSYEQYF. The CDR3 DNA reads as TGTGCCAGCAGCCCCATAATAACAGAGGGCCTTTCCTACGAGCAGTACTTC.

The chain recombines TRBV7-9 with TRBJ2-7; D gene uncertain. Germline values: CDR1 SEHNR, CDR2 FQNEAQ (reference sequence). Trimming removed 4 bases from V and 3 bases from J, with 4 bases in between. This CDR3 comprises 11 residues. CDR3 sequence reads: CASSSYYEQYF. As DNA, the CDR3 is TGTGCCAGCAGCTCCTACTACGAGCAGTACTTC. Complete variable domain (other parts from reference TRBV7-9 and TRBJ2-7): DTGVSQNPRHKITKRGQNVTFRCDPISEHNRLYWYRQTLGQGPEFLTYFQNEAQLEKSRLLSDRFSAERPKGSFSTLEIQRTEQGDSAMYLCASSSYYEQYFGPGTRLTVT.

This rearrangement joins TRBV4-1 to TRBJ2-1; D is possibly TRBD1 (6 bases). Trimming pared 5 bases from V and 3 bases from J, leaving 8 bases between. This CDR3 is 13 amino acids long. CDR1 and CDR2 from the germline V gene are MGHRA and YSYEKL. CDR3 in DNA: TGCGCCAGCAGCAAGGACAGCTACAATGAGCAGTTCTTC. Amino acid sequence: CASSKDSYNEQFF.

The chain employs TRBV11-2 and TRBJ2-3; D is undetermined. CDR3 length: 16 residues. In germline, CDR1 is SGHAT, CDR2 FQNNGV. V was clipped by 5 bases and J by 2 bases, with 17 bases between them. The CDR3 DNA sequence: TGTGCCAGCAGCCCGACAATTAGGGAATTCACAGATACGCAGTATTTT. It yields the protein CASSPTIREFTDTQYF.

The chain has TRBV7-9 and TRBJ2-7; weak D call: TRBD1 (5 bases). Deletions cut 5 bases from V and 0 bases from J, with 11 bases between. The CDR3 loop spans 14 amino acids. Germline V gene data show CDR1 as SEHNR and CDR2 as FQNEAQ (reference sequence). Written as DNA, the CDR3 is TGTGCCAGCAGCGGCGACAGACCCTCCTACGAGCAGTACTTC. As protein: CASSGDRPSYEQYF.

The chain links TRBV11-2 to TRBJ2-1; D is ambiguous. The length of the CDR3 is 15 residues. V was clipped by 2 bases and J by 8 bases, with 16 bases between them. The germline gives CDR1 SGHAT, CDR2 FQNNGV. The CDR3, as DNA: TGTGCCAGCAGCTTACTGGCCCCTTTTCCAGATGAGCAGTTCTTC. Translated: CASSLLAPFPDEQFF.

This clone showed up just once. The chain employs TRBV1 and TRBJ1-6; the table's D gene call, TRBD1, was not cross checked with the DNA. TRBV1 is a recognized pseudogene. CDR3 size: 15 residues. The CDR3 here is CTGNRDRGCNSPLHF. The CDR3 DNA is TGCACCGGGAACCGGGACAGGGGGTGTAATTCACCCCTCCACTTT.

The chain employs TRBV30 and TRBJ2-7, with 8 bases that match TRBD1. Trimming removed 7 bases from V and 1 base from J; junction bases left unmatched: 9. The CDR3 length is 14 residues. The germline V gene encodes CDR1 GTSNPN and CDR2 SVGIG (reference sequence). CDR3 DNA sequence: TGTGCCTTGGATAGGGACAGGCCTTCCTACGAGCAGTACTTC. It translates to CALDRDRPSYEQYF.

The chain is built from TRBV7-9 and TRBJ2-5; 7 nucleotides line up with TRBD1. With 2 bases clipped from V and 3 bases from J, the junction kept 9 bases outside the gene matches. The CDR3 contains 16 residues. The germline V gene encodes CDR1 SEHNR and CDR2 FQNEAQ (reference sequence). The CDR3 protein is CASSLIAPTGKETQYF. The CDR3 bases are TGTGCCAGCAGCTTAATAGCCCCGACAGGGAAAGAGACCCAGTACTTC.

A single count supports this clone. The chain combines TRBV12-5 with TRBJ2-7; D remains ambiguous. Trimming pared 2 bases from V and 6 bases from J, leaving 8 bases between. CDR3 length: 12 residues. Germline lookup yields CDR1 LGHNT and CDR2 FRNRAP. CDR3 bases: TGTGCTAGTGGTTTGAGGGTTGGCGAGCAGTACTTC. Translation: CASGLRVGEQYF.

CDR3 nucleotides: TGTGCCAGCAGCTTAGTAAAACAGGGGAAGGGTGAGCAGTTCTTC. It yields the protein CASSLVKQGKGEQFF. The J gene is TRBJ2-1, the V gene TRBV7-9, with 7 bases aligning to TRBD1. J gave up 9 bases and V 1 base, and 9 bases lay outside the gene matches. The CDR3 is 15 amino acids. Looked up from germline, CDR1 is SEHNR and CDR2 is FQNEAQ (reference sequence).

The CDR3 spells CASSSGGTEAFF. The CDR3, as DNA: TGTGCCAGCAGCTCAGGGGGGACTGAAGCTTTCTTT. The genes are TRBV5-6 and TRBJ1-1, with 7 bases lining up with TRBD1. CDR3 length: 12 residues. The V and J ends lost 3 bases and 5 bases, in that order; junction bases with no gene match: 1. The V gene's germline CDR1 is SGHDT and CDR2 YYEEEE.

This clone has a handful of counts. The rearrangement joins TRBV4-2 to TRBJ2-2; D unresolved. V was cut by 4 bases and J by 3 bases, with 9 bases left in between. The V gene's germline CDR1 is LGHNA and CDR2 YNFKEQ. This CDR3 has 14 amino acids. CDR3 DNA: TGTGCCAGCAGCCCCTTGAAGCACACCGGGGAGCTGTTTTTT. Translation gives CASSPLKHTGELFF.

The genes are TRBV27 and TRBJ1-2, with a tentative D call TRBD1 (6 bases). This CDR3 contains 15 residues. Trimming took 2 bases from V and 8 from J, leaving 18 bases between them. Germline-derived CDR1 and CDR2 are MNHEY and SMNVEV (reference sequence). The CDR3 is CASSLLPVGAAGYTF. CDR3 sequence (DNA): TGTGCCAGCAGTTTACTCCCTGTGGGGGCGGCGGGCTACACCTTC.

This clone was observed a handful of times. This chain joins TRBV11-2 and TRBJ1-1; D unclear. V was trimmed by 2 bases and J by 1 base, leaving 8 bases between them. The CDR3 runs to 14 residues. The germline V gene has CDR1 SGHAT and CDR2 FQNNGV. The CDR3 nucleotides read TGTGCCAGCAGCTTAAGCGATGGGAACACTGAAGCTTTCTTT. Translation: CASSLSDGNTEAFF.

The chain uses TRBV6-1 and TRBJ2-7, with 7 bases matching TRBD1. The CDR3 runs to 13 residues. Unmatched junction bases numbered 6, after V lost 5 bases and J lost 5 bases. The germline gives CDR1 MNHNS, CDR2 SASEGT. The CDR3 spells CASSSWDSHEQYF. For the CDR3, the DNA is TGTGCCAGCAGTTCCTGGGACAGCCACGAGCAGTACTTC.

Only one count was recorded for this clone. The CDR3 region has the DNA TGTGCCAGCACCCTAGGCGGGTTAGGGAGCAATCAGCCCCAGCATTTT. Translation gives CASTLGGLGSNQPQHF. V and J are TRBV7-2 and TRBJ1-5; D not resolved. CDR1 SGHTA and CDR2 FQGNSA come from the germline V gene. The V and J ends lost 7 bases and 1 base respectively, with 17 bases between them. The CDR3 covers 16 residues.

V and J are TRBV30 and TRBJ2-1; either TRBD1 or TRBD2 may fit D (5 bases each). Trimming cost V 4 bases and J 4 bases, with 20 bases left between them. Germline V gene lookup returns CDR1 GTSNPN and CDR2 SVGIG (reference sequence). CDR3 length: 16 residues. CDR3 amino acids: CAWTTPGTTLYNEQFF. CDR3 bases: TGTGCCTGGACTACACCCGGGACCACACTTTACAATGAGCAGTTCTTC.

The sample holds a few counts of this clone. The gene calls are TRBV7-9 and TRBJ1-2, with D uncertain. CDR3 length: 15 amino acids. Trimming left V 2 bases short and J 0 bases short, with 10 bases between. Germline CDR1 is SEHNR and CDR2 is FQNEAQ (reference sequence). This CDR3 reads CASSLTIPTNYGYTF. Here the CDR3 DNA reads TGTGCCAGCAGCTTAACAATCCCTACTAACTATGGCTACACCTTC.

The sample holds one count of this clone. The chain has TRBV11-2 and TRBJ1-4; no reliable D call. Per germline, CDR1 SGHAT and CDR2 FQNNGV. V dropped 1 base and J dropped 4 bases, with 10 bases sitting between them. The CDR3 runs 15 residues. The CDR3 DNA sequence: TGTGCCAGCAGCTTAGGGCCATTCCTTAATGAAAAACTGTTTTTT. This sequence encodes CASSLGPFLNEKLFF.

The chain links TRBV5-6 to TRBJ1-2; 7 positions match TRBD1. Germline V gene lookup returns CDR1 SGHDT and CDR2 YYEEEE. V was clipped by 2 bases and J by 0 bases; unmatched bases: 10. This CDR3 has 17 amino acids. DNA of the CDR3: TGTGCCAGCAGCTTAGGGGAAGAGGGGGCAGCTAACTATGGCTACACCTTC. This translates into CASSLGEEGAANYGYTF.

Note on this clone: The sample contains more than one DNA sequence encoding this CDR3. The chain combines TRBV9 with TRBJ1-5; 11 nucleotides agree with TRBD1. The CDR3 runs to 15 residues. Trimming removed 1 base from V and 6 bases from J; junction bases left unmatched: 3. The germline CDR1 and CDR2 sequences are SGDLS and YYNGEE. The CDR3 here is CASSVSGTGGQPQHF. The CDR3 DNA reads as TGTGCCAGCAGCGTAAGCGGGACAGGGGGTCAGCCCCAGCATTTT.

The rearrangement uses TRBV7-2 and TRBJ2-7; 11 nucleotides agree with TRBD2. The CDR3 totals 15 residues. V shed 2 bases and J 3 bases; nucleotides not matched to a gene: 3. CDR1 is SGHTA and CDR2 is FQGNSA in the germline V gene. This chain's CDR3 is CASSLNLAGGYEQYF. The CDR3 DNA follows: TGTGCCAGCAGCTTAAACCTAGCGGGGGGCTACGAGCAGTACTTC.

This chain joins TRBV27 and TRBJ1-5, with D unresolved. The germline CDR1 and CDR2 sequences are MNHEY and SMNVEV (reference sequence). This CDR3 comprises 15 residues. Between the trimmed V and J ends, which lost 3 bases and 0 bases, there was a span of 9 bases. CDR3 region: CASSLTSFSNQPQHF. The CDR3, as DNA: TGTGCCAGCAGTTTGACATCTTTTAGCAATCAGCCCCAGCATTTT.